What follows is one T cell receptor beta chain and its context. The antigen remains unidentified. Germline V gene sequence: CDR1 SGHAT, CDR2 FQNNGV. This CDR3 has 12 amino acids. The germline V and J ends were trimmed by 6 bases and 15 bases, with 17 bases remaining between them. Repertoires were generated with immunoSEQ multiplex PCR, while TCRdb's copy carries only in-frame clones and drops some. The sample lists approximately 90,000 clones, around 90% occurring once. The data derive from a study of OX40 agonist ivuxolimab in advanced cancers. Whole-study context: Ivuxolimab is a fully human IgG2 antibody that activates OX40 (CD134). Ivuxolimab was delivered to patients intravenously every 2 weeks at doses spanning 0.01 to 10 mg/kg.

Notes on the study in general: Blood T cells, both CD4+ and CD8+, expanded clonally by week 6 at 0.1 to 3.0 mg/kg. Expanded clones were, on average, more numerous among CD8+ T cells than CD4+.

The clonotype originates from an adult with an advanced solid tumor such as melanoma, head and neck, liver or kidney cancer. The sample here was CD4+ or CD8+ T cells sorted from blood, taken in a trial of the OX40 agonist ivuxolimab. The J gene is TRBJ1-4, the V gene TRBV11-2, with D unclear. The CDR3 loop reads CASSPDRVSVFF. CDR3 coding DNA: TGTGCCAGCAGTCCAGACCGGGTCTCGGTGTTTTTT.